Included here is one TCR beta chain sequence, with context. Original processing notes: Amplification of reference gene primers provided the estimated nucleated cell counts. The assay was immunoSEQ multiplex PCR, and TCRdb's table has in-frame clones only and misses some. D and trimming were read from the DNA, whereas the V and J calls and clone size are those reported in that table. The sample lists roughly 250,000 clones, approximately 90% occurring once. The CDR3 loop spans 14 amino acids. The J segment lost 7 bases and the V segment lost 3 bases, leaving 4 bases of the junction unmatched. Per germline, CDR1 MNHEY and CDR2 SVGAGI. These data are taken from a study of blood T cell repertoires in COVID-19. About the research overall: Researchers got acute and convalescent COVID-19 samples from the United States, Italy and Spain. T cells, B-cell-depleted T cells, or PBMCs supplied cDNA or gDNA.

This receptor was taken from a woman aged 35 to 49 with acute or convalescent COVID-19. The chain recombines TRBV6-5 with TRBJ1-5; TRBD1 aligns across 9 bases. Specimen: peripheral blood. CDR3 bases: TGTGCCAGCAGTTATAGGGGACAGGGCCAGCCCCAGCATTTT. Protein: CASSYRGQGQPQHF.